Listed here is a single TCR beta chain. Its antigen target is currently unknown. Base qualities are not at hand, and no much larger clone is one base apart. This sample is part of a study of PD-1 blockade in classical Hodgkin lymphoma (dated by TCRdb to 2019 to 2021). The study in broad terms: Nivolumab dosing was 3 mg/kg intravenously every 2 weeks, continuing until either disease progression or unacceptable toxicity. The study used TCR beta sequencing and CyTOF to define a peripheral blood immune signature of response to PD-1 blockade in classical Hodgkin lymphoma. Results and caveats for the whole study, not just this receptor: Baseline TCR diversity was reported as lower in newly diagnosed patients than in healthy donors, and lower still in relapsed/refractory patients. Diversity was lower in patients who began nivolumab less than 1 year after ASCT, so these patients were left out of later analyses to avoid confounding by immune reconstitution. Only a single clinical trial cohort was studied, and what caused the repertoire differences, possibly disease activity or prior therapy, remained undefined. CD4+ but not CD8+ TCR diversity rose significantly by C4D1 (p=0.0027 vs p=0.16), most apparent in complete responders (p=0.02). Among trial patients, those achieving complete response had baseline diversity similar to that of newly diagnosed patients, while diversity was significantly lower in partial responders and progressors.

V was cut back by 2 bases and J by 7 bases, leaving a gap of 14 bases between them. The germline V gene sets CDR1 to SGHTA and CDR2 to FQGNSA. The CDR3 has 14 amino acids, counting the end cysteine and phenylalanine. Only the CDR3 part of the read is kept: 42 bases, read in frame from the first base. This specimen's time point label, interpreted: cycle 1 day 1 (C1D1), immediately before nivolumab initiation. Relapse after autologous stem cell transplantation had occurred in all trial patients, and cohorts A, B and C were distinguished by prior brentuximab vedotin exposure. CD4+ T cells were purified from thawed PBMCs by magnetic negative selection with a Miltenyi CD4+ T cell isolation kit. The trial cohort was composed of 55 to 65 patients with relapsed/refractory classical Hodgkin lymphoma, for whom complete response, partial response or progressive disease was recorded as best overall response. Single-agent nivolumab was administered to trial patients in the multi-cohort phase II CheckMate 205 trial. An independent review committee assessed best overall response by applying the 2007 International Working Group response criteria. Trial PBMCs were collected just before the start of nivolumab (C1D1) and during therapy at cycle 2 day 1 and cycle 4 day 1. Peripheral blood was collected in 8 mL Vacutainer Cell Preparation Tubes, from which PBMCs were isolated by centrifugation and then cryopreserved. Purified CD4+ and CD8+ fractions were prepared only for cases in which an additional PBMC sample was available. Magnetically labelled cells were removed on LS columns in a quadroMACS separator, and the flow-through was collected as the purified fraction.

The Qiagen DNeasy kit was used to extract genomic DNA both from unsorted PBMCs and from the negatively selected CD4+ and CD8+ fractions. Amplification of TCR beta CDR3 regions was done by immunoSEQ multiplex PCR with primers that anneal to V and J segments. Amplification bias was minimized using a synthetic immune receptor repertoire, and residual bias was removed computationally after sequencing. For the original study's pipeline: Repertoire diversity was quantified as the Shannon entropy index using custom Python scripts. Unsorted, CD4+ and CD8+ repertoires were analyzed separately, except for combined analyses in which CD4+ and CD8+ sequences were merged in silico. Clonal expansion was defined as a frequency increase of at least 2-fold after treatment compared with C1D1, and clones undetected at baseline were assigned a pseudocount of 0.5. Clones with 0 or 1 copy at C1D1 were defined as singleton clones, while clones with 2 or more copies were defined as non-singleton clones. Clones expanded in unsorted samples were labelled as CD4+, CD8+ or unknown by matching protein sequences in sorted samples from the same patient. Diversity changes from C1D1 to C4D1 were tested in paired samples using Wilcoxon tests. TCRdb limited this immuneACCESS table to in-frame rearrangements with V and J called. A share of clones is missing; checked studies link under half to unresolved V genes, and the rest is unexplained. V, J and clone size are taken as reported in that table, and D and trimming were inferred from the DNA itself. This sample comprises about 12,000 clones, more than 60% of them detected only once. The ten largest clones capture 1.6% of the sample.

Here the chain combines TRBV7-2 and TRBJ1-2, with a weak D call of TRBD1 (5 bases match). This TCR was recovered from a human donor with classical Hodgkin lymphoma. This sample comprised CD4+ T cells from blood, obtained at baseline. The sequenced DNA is TGTGCCAGCAGCTTATTGGGGGTCGGGCCTGGCTACACCTTC. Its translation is CASSLLGVGPGYTF.